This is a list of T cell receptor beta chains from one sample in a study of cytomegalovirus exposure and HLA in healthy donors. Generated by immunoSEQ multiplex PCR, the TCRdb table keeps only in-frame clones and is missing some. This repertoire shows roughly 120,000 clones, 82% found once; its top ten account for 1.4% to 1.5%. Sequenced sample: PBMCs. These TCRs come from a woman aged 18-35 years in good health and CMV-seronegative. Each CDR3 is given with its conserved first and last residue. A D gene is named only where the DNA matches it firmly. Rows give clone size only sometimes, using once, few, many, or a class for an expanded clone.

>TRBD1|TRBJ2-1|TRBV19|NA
CASRPQGAYNEQFF
TGTGCCAGTAGGCCACAGGGGGCTTACAATGAGCAGTTCTTC
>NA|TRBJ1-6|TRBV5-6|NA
CASSFGAIPLHF
TGTGCCAGCAGCTTCGGTGCCATCCCCCTCCACTTT
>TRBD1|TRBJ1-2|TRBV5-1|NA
CASGLQGGYGYTF
TGCGCCAGCGGCCTACAGGGGGGGTATGGCTACACCTTC
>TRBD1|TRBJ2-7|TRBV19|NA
CASSISGQALGEQYF
TGTGCCAGTAGTATATCAGGACAGGCCCTCGGAGAGCAGTACTTC
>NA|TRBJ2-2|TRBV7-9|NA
CASSPGQFQGGELFF
TGTGCCAGCAGCCCCGGACAGTTTCAGGGCGGGGAGCTGTTTTTT
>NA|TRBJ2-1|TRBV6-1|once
CASSKLARNEQFF
TGTGCCAGCAGTAAACTAGCAAGGAATGAGCAGTTCTTC
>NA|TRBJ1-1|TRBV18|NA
CASSPAVNTEAFF
TGTGCCAGCTCACCAGCAGTGAACACTGAAGCTTTCTTT
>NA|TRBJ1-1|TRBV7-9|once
CASSFRPGADMNTEAFF
TGTGCCAGCAGCTTTAGGCCAGGGGCGGACATGAACACTGAAGCTTTCTTT
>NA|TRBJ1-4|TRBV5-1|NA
CASSPRGGLNEKLFF
TGCGCCAGCAGCCCACGGGGCGGACTAAATGAAAAACTGTTTTTT
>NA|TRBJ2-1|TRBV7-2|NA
CASSQPGAAYNEQFF
TGTGCCAGCAGTCAACCAGGGGCAGCCTACAATGAGCAGTTCTTC
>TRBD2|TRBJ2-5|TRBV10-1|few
CASSEGLAGGKETQYF
TGCGCCAGCAGTGAGGGACTAGCGGGGGGTAAGGAGACCCAGTACTTC
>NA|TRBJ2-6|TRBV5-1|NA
CASSLGVSGANVLTF
TGCGCCAGCAGCTTAGGGGTATCTGGGGCCAACGTCCTGACTTTC
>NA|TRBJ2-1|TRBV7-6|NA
CASSVGGGSYEQFF
TGTGCCAGCAGCGTGGGAGGAGGGAGCTATGAGCAGTTCTTC
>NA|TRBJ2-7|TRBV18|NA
CASSPPSLQGYEQYF
TGTGCCAGCTCACCACCGTCTCTACAGGGCTACGAGCAGTACTTC
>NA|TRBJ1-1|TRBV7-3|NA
CASSWEGITEAFF
TGTGCCAGCAGCTGGGAGGGTATAACTGAAGCTTTCTTT
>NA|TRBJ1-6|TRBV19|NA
CASSRSLAPLHF
TGTGCCAGTAGTAGGAGTCTCGCACCCCTCCACTTT
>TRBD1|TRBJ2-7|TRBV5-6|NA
CASSSGTGFYEQYF
TGTGCCAGCAGCTCCGGGACAGGGTTCTACGAGCAGTACTTC
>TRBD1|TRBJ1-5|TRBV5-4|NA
CASSPGAGGQPQHF
TGTGCCAGCAGCCCCGGGGCAGGGGGGCAGCCCCAGCATTTT
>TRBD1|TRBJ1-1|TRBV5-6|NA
CASSFDRGRMVTEAFF
TGTGCCAGCAGCTTCGACAGGGGAAGGATGGTCACTGAAGCTTTCTTT
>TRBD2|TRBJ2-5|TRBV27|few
CASSLFRRSGGRETQYF
TGTGCCAGCAGTTTATTCCGGAGGAGCGGGGGACGAGAGACCCAGTACTTC
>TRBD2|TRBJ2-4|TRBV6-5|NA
CASSRRTRGFIQYF
TGTGCCAGCAGTAGACGGACTAGGGGATTCATTCAGTACTTC
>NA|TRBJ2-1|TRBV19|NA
CASSRDFALFF
TGTGCCAGTAGTCGGGACTTCGCTCTGTTCTTC
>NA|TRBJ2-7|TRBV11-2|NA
CASSFGGALYEQYF
TGTGCCAGCAGCTTCGGGGGTGCCCTCTACGAGCAGTACTTC
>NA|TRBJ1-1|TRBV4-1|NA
CASSQGGPEAFF
TGCGCCAGCAGCCAAGGGGGGCCTGAAGCTTTCTTT
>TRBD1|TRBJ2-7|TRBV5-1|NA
CASSARGQNYEQYF
TGCGCCAGCAGTGCGAGGGGGCAAAACTACGAGCAGTACTTC
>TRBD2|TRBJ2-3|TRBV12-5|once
CASGLGSLAGSTDTQYF
TGTGCTAGTGGTTTGGGCTCACTAGCGGGGAGCACAGATACGCAGTATTTT
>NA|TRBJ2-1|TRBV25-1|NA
CASGFSTALDEQFF
TGTGCCAGCGGGTTTTCGACAGCCTTGGATGAGCAGTTCTTC
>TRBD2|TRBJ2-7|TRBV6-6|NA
CASRTGGGASYEQYF
TGTGCCAGCAGAACCGGCGGGGGGGCTTCCTACGAGCAGTACTTC
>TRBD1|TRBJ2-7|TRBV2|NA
CASSESPGTGHRF
TGTGCCAGCAGTGAATCCCCCGGGACAGGGCATCGTTTC
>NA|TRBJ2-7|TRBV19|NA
CASSRLSGVYEQYF
TGTGCCAGTAGCCGATTGTCCGGAGTGTACGAGCAGTACTTC
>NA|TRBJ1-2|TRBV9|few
CASSVQGGGYTF
TGTGCCAGCAGCGTACAGGGTGGCGGCTACACCTTC
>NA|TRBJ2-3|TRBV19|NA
CASSIVGGGSTDTQYF
TGTGCCAGTAGTATAGTTGGCGGGGGCTCCACAGATACGCAGTATTTT
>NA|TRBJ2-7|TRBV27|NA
CASSLSPPSRGWVEQYF
TGTGCCAGCAGTTTATCGCCACCCAGTCGGGGGTGGGTCGAGCAGTACTTC
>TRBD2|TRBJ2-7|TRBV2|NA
CASSSGTSVYEQYF
TGTGCCAGCAGCTCCGGGACTAGCGTCTACGAGCAGTACTTC
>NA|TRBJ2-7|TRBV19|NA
CASSITGTHYEQYF
TGTGCCAGTAGTATTACCGGGACTCACTACGAGCAGTACTTC
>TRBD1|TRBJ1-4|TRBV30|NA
CAWGRQGAWEKLFF
TGTGCCTGGGGTCGACAGGGGGCGTGGGAAAAACTGTTTTTT